This T cell receptor beta chain emerged from a study of blood T cells in healthy people across ages. A J-beta primer mix and a sample-barcoded 5' primer were used in a second PCR of roughly 6 to 11 cycles. Via MiXCR, TCRdb re-called the 5' RACE reads, giving one row per CDR3 protein. Of 550,000 to 600,000 distinct CDR3 sequences detected, around 50% appear once; the ten largest clones hold just under 25%. V lost 7 bases to trimming and J lost 0 bases, with 7 bases between them. There are 13 residues in the CDR3. In germline, CDR1 is MDHEN, CDR2 SYDVKM. The sample taken for sequencing was blood. This sequence joins TRBV28 and TRBJ1-5; D call uncertain. The clonotype originates from a man aged 80 or over in good health. The CDR3: CASTTNSNQPQHF. Written as DNA, the CDR3 is TGTGCCAGCACTACCAATAGCAATCAGCCCCAGCATTTT.